This T cell receptor beta chain was identified during a study of cytomegalovirus exposure and HLA in healthy donors. Study-level results: According to the study, around 180 TCR beta chains were cytomegalovirus-associated. Other equally common chains were less clonally expanded than HLA-associated TCR beta chains, a later analysis showed. Researchers reported from a later analysis that most CMV-associated TCR beta chains appeared HLA-restricted. A few CMV-associated chains were confirmed in vitro to be specific for CMV antigens.

The CDR3 totals 14 residues. After removal of 4 bases from V and 9 bases from J, the junction contained 7 bases not matched to a gene. Germline CDR1 reads MNHEY; CDR2 reads SVGAGI. With 60 Vbeta and 13 Jbeta primers, the PCR was carried out. TCRdb's table, derived via immunoSEQ multiplex PCR, lists solely in-frame clones and lacks some. The sample records around 140,000 clones, roughly 80% being singletons. This clone has just one count. Its antigen is still unknown. The chain recombines TRBV6-5 with TRBJ2-7; 12 nucleotides agree with TRBD1. The material sequenced was PBMCs. This TCR derives from a man aged 35 to 55 in good health and CMV-seronegative. In DNA, the CDR3 is TGTGCCAGCAGTTGGGACAGGGGGCGCCGCGGGCAGTACTTC. It codes for CASSWDRGRRGQYF.